The next 26 T cell receptor beta chains were all read from a single sample in a study of blood T cell repertoires in COVID-19. Sequencing was performed with immunoSEQ multiplex PCR; in TCRdb, only in-frame clones are kept and a portion is missing. The sample records approximately 110,000 clones, over 70% being singletons. Sequenced: peripheral blood. The receptors stem from a woman aged 45-65 years with acute or convalescent COVID-19.

This chain uses TRBV5-1 with TRBJ2-7; 9 bases map to TRBD2. Germline lookup yields CDR1 SGHRS and CDR2 YFSETQ. CDR3 size: 16 residues. The junction had 10 bases not matched to a gene; V was cut back by 5 bases and J by 1 base. The CDR3 sequence: CASSYGGSGGSYEQYF. Here the CDR3 DNA reads TGCGCCAGCAGTTATGGCGGGAGCGGGGGGTCCTACGAGCAGTACTTC.

CDR3 coding DNA: TGTGCCAGCAGCTTGGGACAGGGGGGAAACACCATATATTTT. Amino acids: CASSLGQGGNTIYF. The rearrangement uses TRBV5-4 and TRBJ1-3, with 8 bases aligning to TRBD1. This CDR3 spans 14 amino acids. The trim removed 0 bases at V and 4 bases at J, leaving 0 bases unmatched. Germline CDR1 reads SGHNT; CDR2 reads YYREEE (reference sequence).

The chain joins TRBV6-5 to TRBJ1-3, with D perhaps TRBD1 (5 bases). Trimming pared 4 bases from V and 8 bases from J, leaving 15 bases between. The CDR3 length is 14 residues. CDR1 is MNHEY, CDR2 SVGAGI, per germline. CDR3 sequence: CASSWSGTRDTIYF. In DNA form, the CDR3 reads TGTGCCAGCAGTTGGAGCGGGACTCGCGACACCATATATTTT.

V usage is TRBV3-1 (or the pseudogene TRBV3-2) and J usage is TRBJ1-4; TRBD1 matches 12 bases. CDR1 and CDR2 (germline): LGHDT, YNNKEL (reference sequence). The CDR3 length is 18 residues. The J segment lost 4 bases and the V segment lost 5 bases, leaving 11 bases of the junction unmatched. Here the CDR3 DNA reads TGTGCCAGCAGCGACGCCGGGACAGGGGGCAGGATTAATGAAAAACTGTTTTTT. Translating it yields CASSDAGTGGRINEKLFF.

V usage is TRBV4-2 and J usage is TRBJ1-5; TRBD1 matches 7 bases. V shed 0 bases, J shed 4 bases, and the junction held 6 bases outside the gene matches. Germline V gene sequence: CDR1 LGHNA, CDR2 YNFKEQ. CDR3 size: 16 residues. CDR3 residues: CASSQDGTATNQPQHF. CDR3 DNA: TGTGCCAGCAGCCAAGATGGGACAGCGACTAATCAGCCCCAGCATTTT.

The V and J genes are TRBV5-1 and TRBJ1-1; 7 nucleotides agree with TRBD1. Germline V gene lookup returns CDR1 SGHRS and CDR2 YFSETQ. The CDR3 totals 15 residues. V shed 3 bases, J shed 0 bases, and the junction held 5 bases outside the gene matches. CDR3 DNA: TGCGCCAGCAGCTGGGGGACAGCTATGAACACTGAAGCTTTCTTT. Translation: CASSWGTAMNTEAFF.

The V call is TRBV9, the J call TRBJ2-3; TRBD1 matches at 9 bases. Germline V gives CDR1 SGDLS, CDR2 YYNGEE. The length of the CDR3 is 16 residues. V lost 5 bases, J lost 4 bases, and 11 bases stayed unmatched. The CDR3 nucleotides are TGTGCCAGCAGTCATACAGGGGGCTCGTGGCCAGATACGCAGTATTTT. It codes for CASSHTGGSWPDTQYF.

This clone appeared once. The chain carries TRBV27 and TRBJ2-7; 7 bases line up with TRBD1. Germline-derived CDR1 and CDR2 are MNHEY and SMNVEV (reference sequence). This CDR3 contains 15 residues. J gave up 1 base and V 4 bases, and 7 bases lay outside the gene matches. The chain's CDR3 is CASSSLPGQSYEQYF. In DNA, the CDR3 is TGTGCCAGCAGTTCCCTACCGGGACAGTCCTACGAGCAGTACTTC.

This rearrangement joins TRBV25-1 to TRBJ1-1; TRBD1 might be the D (5 bases). Trimming removed 6 bases from V and 0 bases from J, with 11 bases in between. CDR3 length: 14 residues. From germline, CDR1 is MGHDK and CDR2 SYGVNS. CDR3 bases: TGTGCCAGCAGCTTAGACAGAGTGAACACTGAAGCTTTCTTT. The encoded protein is CASSLDRVNTEAFF. Full variable domain (rest looked up from reference TRBV25-1 and TRBJ1-1): EADIYQTPRYLVIGTGKKITLECSQTMGHDKMYWYQQDPGMELHLIHYSYGVNSTEKGDLSSESTVSRIRTEHFPLTLESARPSHTSQYLCASSLDRVNTEAFFGQGTRLTVV.

Only a few counts were recorded for this clone. This sequence joins TRBV5-1 and TRBJ1-4; D is uncertain. With 0 bases removed from V and 3 bases from J, the gap between germline ends came to 6 bases. Germline V gene lookup returns CDR1 SGHRS and CDR2 YFSETQ. This CDR3 is built from 14 residues. DNA of the CDR3: TGCGCCAGCAGCTTGGCACTCCCTAATGAAAAACTGTTTTTT. The encoded protein is CASSLALPNEKLFF.

The rearrangement links TRBV10-1 to TRBJ1-1, with 7 bases that match TRBD1. V was clipped by 8 bases and J by 6 bases; unmatched bases: 12. The CDR3 runs 14 residues. Germline-derived CDR1 and CDR2 are WNHNN and SYGVQD (reference sequence). CDR3 bases: TGCGCCAGCTCGCCGAACAGGGGTAGCGCTGAAGCTTTCTTT. Translating gives CASSPNRGSAEAFF.

V usage is TRBV24-1 and J usage is TRBJ2-1, with 13 bases that match TRBD2. From germline, CDR1 is KGHDR and CDR2 SFDVKD. The ends lost 4 bases at V and 5 bases at J; junction bases unmatched: 7. There are 17 residues in the CDR3. The CDR3 bases are TGTGCCACCAGTGAGGGGACTAGCGGGGACGGGGACAATGAGCAGTTCTTC. It translates to CATSEGTSGDGDNEQFF.

This sequence joins TRBV2 and TRBJ2-3; perhaps TRBD1 as D (5 bases). The germline V and J ends were trimmed by 1 base and 0 bases, with 11 bases remaining between them. The CDR3 is 16 amino acids. Germline V gives CDR1 SNHLY, CDR2 FYNNEI. The CDR3 bases are TGTGCCAGCAGTGAAGGTACAGGTCCGAGCACAGATACGCAGTATTTT. It specifies CASSEGTGPSTDTQYF. Based on the CDR3 plus reference TRBV2 and TRBJ2-3, the full variable domain is EPEVTQTPSHQVTQMGQEVILRCVPISNHLYFYWYRQILGQKVEFLVSFYNNEISEKSEIFDDQFSVERPDGSNFTLKIRSTKLEDSAMYFCASSEGTGPSTDTQYFGPGTRLTVL.

The V call is TRBV20-1, the J call TRBJ1-5, with D possibly being TRBD1 (5 bases). Germline lookup yields CDR1 DFQATT and CDR2 SNEGSKA (reference sequence). This CDR3 contains 16 residues. Trimming removed 3 bases from V and 0 bases from J, with 15 bases in between. The CDR3 DNA is TGCAGTGCTAGTTCCGCCGGGGGAGGTAGCAATCAGCCCCAGCATTTT. It yields the protein CSASSAGGGSNQPQHF.

The chain couples TRBV12-3 or TRBV12-4 to TRBJ2-7; possible D gene TRBD2, 6 bases. V lost 3 bases, J lost 7 bases, and 10 bases lay in between. This CDR3 is built from 12 residues. The DNA for the CDR3 is TGTGCCAGCAGTTTCTCGGGGAGGGAGCAGTACTTC. Encoded protein: CASSFSGREQYF.

The V gene is TRBV19, the J gene TRBJ1-6, with D perhaps TRBD1 (5 bases). This CDR3 is 15 amino acids long. V was clipped by 5 bases and J by 9 bases, with 17 bases between them. Germline assignment: CDR1 LNHDA and CDR2 SQIVND (reference sequence). The CDR3 coding sequence is TGTGCCAGTAGTGCCCAGGGTTTTCGAATTTCACCCCTCCACTTT. It encodes CASSAQGFRISPLHF.

The chain combines TRBV2 with TRBJ1-2; D is undetermined. Germline CDR1 is SNHLY and CDR2 is FYNNEI. V lost 7 bases, J lost 0 bases, and 12 bases lay in between. This CDR3 region has 14 residues. DNA of the CDR3: TGTGCCAGCATACGGTATCCCGCTAACTATGGCTACACCTTC. Its translation is CASIRYPANYGYTF.

The gene calls are TRBV4-1 and TRBJ2-2; TRBD2 might be the D (6 bases). The germline gives CDR1 MGHRA, CDR2 YSYEKL. The CDR3 spans 17 residues. Trimming removed 4 bases from V and 5 bases from J, with 20 bases in between. CDR3 residues: CASSPSPLARRTGELFF. The CDR3 DNA reads as TGCGCCAGCAGCCCGAGTCCCCTAGCGAGGAGAACCGGGGAGCTGTTTTTT.

The V and J genes are TRBV15 and TRBJ1-6, with D unclear. This CDR3 spans 15 amino acids. Per germline, CDR1 LNHNV and CDR2 YYDKDF (reference sequence). The V end was cut by 1 base, the J end by 6 bases, with 10 bases between. The CDR3 loop reads CATSRGAASNSPLHF. CDR3 DNA: TGTGCCACCAGCAGAGGGGCAGCAAGTAATTCACCCCTCCACTTT.

The rearrangement links TRBV6-6 to TRBJ2-1; 8 nucleotides line up with TRBD1. From germline, CDR1 is MNHNY and CDR2 SVGAGI (reference sequence). This CDR3 has 13 residues. V lost 4 bases, J lost 6 bases, and 2 bases stayed unmatched. The CDR3: CASSWTGSNEQFF. For the CDR3, the DNA is TGTGCCAGCAGTTGGACAGGGTCCAATGAGCAGTTCTTC.

The chain couples TRBV6-6 to TRBJ1-2; TRBD1 might be the D (5 bases). CDR3 length: 14 residues. V was cut by 6 bases and J by 2 bases, with 13 bases left in between. The germline CDR1 and CDR2 sequences are MNHNY and SVGAGI (reference sequence). CDR3 sequence: CASSPGGGNYGYTF. The CDR3 DNA follows: TGTGCCAGCAGCCCGGGGGGGGGAAACTATGGCTACACCTTC.

The chain recombines TRBV5-5 with TRBJ1-5; D is unclear. The CDR3 totals 14 residues. V was clipped by 4 bases and J by 2 bases, with 10 bases between them. Germline-derived CDR1 and CDR2 are SGHKS and YYEKEE (reference sequence). CDR3 sequence reads: CASSLVFGNQPQHF. The CDR3, as DNA: TGTGCCAGCAGCCTGGTGTTCGGCAATCAGCCCCAGCATTTT.

J is TRBJ2-5 and V is TRBV12-5; D ambiguous. Trimming pared 5 bases from V and 1 base from J, leaving 11 bases between. This CDR3 region has 14 residues. In germline, CDR1 is LGHNT, CDR2 FRNRAP. The CDR3, as DNA: TGTGCTAGTGGTACGCGGCCTCTCCAAGAGACCCAGTACTTC. It specifies CASGTRPLQETQYF.

Of note for this clone: The junction differs from germline at one of its ends, possibly a read error. The CDR3 region is CASSPKRQEF. The CDR3 DNA reads TGTGCCAGCTCCCCTAAGCGGCAAGAATTC. The chain has TRBV18 and TRBJ1-2; D not resolved. The CDR3 has 10 residues. Germline V gene data show CDR1 as KGHSH and CDR2 as LQKENI. The whole variable domain, remainder taken from reference TRBV18 and TRBJ1-2, is NAGVMQNPRHLVRRRGQEARLRCSPMKGHSHVYWYRQLPEEGLKFMVYLQKENIIDESGMPKERFSAEFPKEGPSILRIQQVVRGDSAAYFCASSPKRQEFGSGTRLTVV.

The chain carries TRBV18 and TRBJ1-2; 8 bases fit TRBD1. The CDR3 has 15 residues. CDR1 and CDR2 from the germline V gene are KGHSH and LQKENI. The junction had 4 bases not matched to a gene; V was cut back by 0 bases and J by 4 bases. The CDR3: CASSPPTTGAYGYTF. In nucleotides, the CDR3 is TGTGCCAGCTCACCACCGACGACAGGGGCCTATGGCTACACCTTC.

The rearrangement joins TRBV18 to TRBJ1-1, with D maybe TRBD1 (6 bases). Trimming stripped 1 base from V and 3 bases from J, with 6 bases between. The CDR3 contains 13 residues. Germline CDR1 KGHSH, CDR2 LQKENI. The CDR3 loop reads CASSPQGDTEAFF. CDR3 coding DNA: TGTGCCAGCTCACCACAGGGGGACACTGAAGCTTTCTTT.